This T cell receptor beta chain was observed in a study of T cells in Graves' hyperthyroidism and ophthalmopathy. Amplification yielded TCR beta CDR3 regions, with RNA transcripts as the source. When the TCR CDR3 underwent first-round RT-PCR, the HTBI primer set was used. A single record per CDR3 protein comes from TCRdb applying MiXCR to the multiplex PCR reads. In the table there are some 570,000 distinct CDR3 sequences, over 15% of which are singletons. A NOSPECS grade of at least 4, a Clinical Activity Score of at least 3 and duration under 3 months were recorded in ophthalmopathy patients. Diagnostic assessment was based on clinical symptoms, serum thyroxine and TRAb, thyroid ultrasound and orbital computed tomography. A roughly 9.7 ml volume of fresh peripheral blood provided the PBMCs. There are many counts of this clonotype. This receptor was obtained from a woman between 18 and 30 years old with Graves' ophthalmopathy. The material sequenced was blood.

CDR3 sequence reads: CASSVGGQGGEQYF. CDR3 DNA: TGTGCCAGCAGCGTAGGGGGACAGGGCGGCGAGCAGTACTTC. This chain connects TRBV9 to TRBJ2-7, with 9 bases that match TRBD1. The V gene's germline CDR1 is SGDLS and CDR2 YYNGEE. The trim removed 0 bases at V and 6 bases at J, leaving 4 bases unmatched. This CDR3 has 14 residues. Looking up the rest from reference TRBV9 and TRBJ2-7 gives the full variable domain: DSGVTQTPKHLITATGQRVTLRCSPRSGDLSVYWYQQSLDQGLQFLIQYYNGEERAKGNILERFSAQQFPDLHSELNLSSLELGDSALYFCASSVGGQGGEQYFGPGTRLTVT.